This T cell receptor beta chain was identified in a study of T-cell reconstitution after alpha-beta-depleted transplantation in children. This clonotype was detected many times. Its target is unknown. Study-level findings and limits: Diversity and T-cell counts at one year after transplant derived mostly from new T cells. From surviving recipient T cells and thymic progenitors came the high day-60 TCRbeta diversity observed in some patients. It was reported that alpha-beta T cells came from several hundred expanded graft clones (about two months after transplant).

Unique molecular identifiers were incorporated during preparation of the TCRbeta library. TCRdb re-called the PCR reads with MiXCR, one entry per CDR3 protein. The table includes approximately 250,000 distinct CDR3 sequences, over 20% detected once. The CDR3 contains 16 residues. V was pared by 4 bases and J by 1 base, with 19 bases between. Germline V lookup: CDR1 DFQATT, CDR2 SNEGSKA (reference sequence). J is TRBJ2-5 and V is TRBV20-1, with D perhaps matching TRBD2 (6 bases). Sample: PBMCs, taken before TCRalphabeta/CD19-depleted stem cell transplant. This TCR came from a girl aged 2-10 years with Fanconi anemia, due to receive a stem cell transplant. CDR3 in DNA: TGCAGTGCTAAAAAGGGCGGCGGGACGCTCCAAGAGACCCAGTACTTC. It yields the protein CSAKKGGGTLQETQYF.